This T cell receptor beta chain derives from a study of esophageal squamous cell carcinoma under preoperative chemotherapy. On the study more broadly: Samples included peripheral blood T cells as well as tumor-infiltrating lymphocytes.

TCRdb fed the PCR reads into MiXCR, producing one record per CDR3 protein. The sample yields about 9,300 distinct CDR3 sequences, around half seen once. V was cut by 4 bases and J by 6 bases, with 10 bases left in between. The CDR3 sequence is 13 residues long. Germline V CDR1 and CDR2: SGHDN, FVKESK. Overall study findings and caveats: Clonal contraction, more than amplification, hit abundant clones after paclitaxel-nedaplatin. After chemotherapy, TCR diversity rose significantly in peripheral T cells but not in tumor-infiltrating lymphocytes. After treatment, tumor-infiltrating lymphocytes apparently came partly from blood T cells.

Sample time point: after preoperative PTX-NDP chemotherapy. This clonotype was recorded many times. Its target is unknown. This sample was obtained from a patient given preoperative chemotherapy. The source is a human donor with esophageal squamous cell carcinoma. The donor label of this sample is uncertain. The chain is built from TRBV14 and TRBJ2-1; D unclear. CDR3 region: CASSPLSSNEQFF. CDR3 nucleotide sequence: TGTGCCAGCAGCCCCCTCAGCAGCAATGAGCAGTTCTTC.